This T cell receptor (beta chain) comes out of a study of blood T cell repertoires in COVID-19. About the research overall: Samples of COVID-19 (acute and convalescent) were obtained from the United States, Italy and Spain. Sources were T cells, B-cell-depleted T cells, or PBMCs; the material itself was cDNA or gDNA.

Using immunoSEQ multiplex PCR, the repertoire was profiled, and TCRdb retains in-frame clones only, with some absent. This repertoire shows some 74,000 clones, roughly 88% found once; its top ten account for about 7%. The source is an elderly woman with acute or convalescent COVID-19. Material: peripheral blood.

The CDR3 DNA reads as TGTGCCAGTAGTATCGGCGGGGGTGCGTATGGCTACACCTTC. It is translated as CASSIGGGAYGYTF. The chain uses TRBV19 and TRBJ1-2; D may be TRBD1 (5 bases). Trimming removed 3 bases at V and 5 bases at J, with 13 bases between. CDR1 is LNHDA, CDR2 SQIVND, per germline (reference sequence). The CDR3 runs 14 residues.